A selection of T cell receptor beta chains follows, all from one sample in a study of OX40 agonist ivuxolimab in advanced cancers. TCRdb's copy holds only in-frame clones and misses some; the assay was immunoSEQ multiplex PCR. The sample consists of some 37,000 clones, roughly three quarters of them appearing once. This specimen was CD4+ or CD8+ T cells sorted from blood, taken in a trial of the OX40 agonist ivuxolimab. All receptors come from an adult with an advanced solid tumor such as melanoma, head and neck, liver or kidney cancer. Each CDR3 is given without its conserved first and last residue. The order of the fields is V gene, D gene, CDR3 protein. The D gene is left open where the match is weak.

v_gene: TRBV6-5
d_gene: NA
CDR3aa: ASSYSLSYEQY

v_gene: TRBV7-2
d_gene: NA
CDR3aa: ASSSHNEQY

v_gene: TRBV13
d_gene: NA
CDR3aa: ASRGSRSTDTQY

v_gene: TRBV28
d_gene: TRBD2
CDR3aa: ASSFGLAGNNEQF

v_gene: TRBV19
d_gene: NA
CDR3aa: ASSPGDTQNTEAF

v_gene: TRBV29-1
d_gene: NA
CDR3aa: SVVDGYNEQF

v_gene: TRBV11-2
d_gene: NA
CDR3aa: ASSPQTAGNEKLF

v_gene: TRBV9
d_gene: NA
CDR3aa: ASSTWGASGANVLT

v_gene: TRBV19
d_gene: NA
CDR3aa: ASNPRENTEAF

v_gene: TRBV5-1
d_gene: TRBD1
CDR3aa: ASSAQTGTGYQQY

v_gene: TRBV7-2
d_gene: TRBD2
CDR3aa: ASTFWTSGDSTDTQY

v_gene: TRBV7-2
d_gene: NA
CDR3aa: ASSSRGTHNTDTQY

v_gene: TRBV19
d_gene: TRBD1
CDR3aa: ASSIDRGQETQY

v_gene: TRBV7-2
d_gene: NA
CDR3aa: ASSARGRGGYT

v_gene: TRBV7-3
d_gene: NA
CDR3aa: ASSLNGGRTYEQY

v_gene: TRBV7-3
d_gene: NA
CDR3aa: ASSFGPNTGELF

v_gene: TRBV5-4
d_gene: TRBD1
CDR3aa: ASSPQGARATTEAF

v_gene: TRBV28
d_gene: TRBD1
CDR3aa: ASSPIRPGTGGAETQY

v_gene: TRBV6-5
d_gene: NA
CDR3aa: ASSTTGELF

v_gene: TRBV6-6
d_gene: NA
CDR3aa: ASRLGGTQETQY

v_gene: TRBV7-2
d_gene: NA
CDR3aa: ASTQRRSLENTIY

v_gene: TRBV9
d_gene: TRBD2
CDR3aa: ASSVIAGGMDEQF

v_gene: TRBV2
d_gene: NA
CDR3aa: ASGLYNEQF

v_gene: TRBV9
d_gene: NA
CDR3aa: ASSVSLRGTDIQY

v_gene: TRBV18
d_gene: TRBD1
CDR3aa: ASSPRTGSYEQY

v_gene: TRBV2
d_gene: NA
CDR3aa: ASKDWATSYEQY

v_gene: TRBV18
d_gene: NA
CDR3aa: ASSPRGSEQF

v_gene: TRBV7-3
d_gene: TRBD2
CDR3aa: ASSRGTSDLETQY

v_gene: TRBV14
d_gene: TRBD2
CDR3aa: ASSHVRTSGYNEQF

v_gene: TRBV18
d_gene: TRBD2
CDR3aa: ASSPRESGGNTGELF

v_gene: TRBV18
d_gene: NA
CDR3aa: ASSPLGRGGDEQY

v_gene: TRBV4-2
d_gene: NA
CDR3aa: ASSRKTGSYNEQF